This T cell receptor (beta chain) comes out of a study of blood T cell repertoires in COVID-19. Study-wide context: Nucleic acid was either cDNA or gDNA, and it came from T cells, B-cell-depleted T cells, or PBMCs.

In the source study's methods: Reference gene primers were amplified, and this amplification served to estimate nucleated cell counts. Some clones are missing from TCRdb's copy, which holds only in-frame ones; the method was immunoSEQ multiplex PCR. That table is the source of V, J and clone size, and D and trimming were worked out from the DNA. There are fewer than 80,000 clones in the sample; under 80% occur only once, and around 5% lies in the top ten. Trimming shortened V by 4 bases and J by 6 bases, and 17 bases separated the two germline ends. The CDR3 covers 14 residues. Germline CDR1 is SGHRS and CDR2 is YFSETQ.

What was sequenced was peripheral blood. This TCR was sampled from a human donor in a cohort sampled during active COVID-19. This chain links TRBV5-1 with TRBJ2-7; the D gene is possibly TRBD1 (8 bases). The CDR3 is CASSGRGRGSEQYF. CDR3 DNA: TGCGCCAGCAGCGGCAGGGGGCGCGGGAGCGAGCAGTACTTC. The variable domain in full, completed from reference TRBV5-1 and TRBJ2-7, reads KAGVTQTPRYLIKTRGQQVTLSCSPISGHRSVSWYQQTPGQGLQFLFEYFSETQRNKGNFPGRFSGRQFSNSRSEMNVSTLELGDSALYLCASSGRGRGSEQYFGPGTRLTVT.